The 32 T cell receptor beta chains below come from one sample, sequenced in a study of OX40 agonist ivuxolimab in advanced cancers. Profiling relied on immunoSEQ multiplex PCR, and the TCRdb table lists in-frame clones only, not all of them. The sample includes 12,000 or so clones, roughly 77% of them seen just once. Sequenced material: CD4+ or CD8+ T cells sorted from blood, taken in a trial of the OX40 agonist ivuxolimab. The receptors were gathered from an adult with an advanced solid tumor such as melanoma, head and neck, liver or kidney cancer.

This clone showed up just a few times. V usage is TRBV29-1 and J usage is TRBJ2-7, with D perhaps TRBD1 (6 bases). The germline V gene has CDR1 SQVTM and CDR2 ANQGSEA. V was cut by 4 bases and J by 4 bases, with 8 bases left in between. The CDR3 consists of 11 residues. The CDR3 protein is CSVVQGYEQYF. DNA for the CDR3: TGCAGCGTTGTTCAGGGGTACGAGCAGTACTTC.

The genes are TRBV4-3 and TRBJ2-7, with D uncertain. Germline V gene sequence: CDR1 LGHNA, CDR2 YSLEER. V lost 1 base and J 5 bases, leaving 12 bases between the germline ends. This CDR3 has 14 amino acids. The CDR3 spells CASSQVRFSNEQYF. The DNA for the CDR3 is TGCGCCAGCAGCCAAGTTAGGTTTTCCAACGAGCAGTACTTC.

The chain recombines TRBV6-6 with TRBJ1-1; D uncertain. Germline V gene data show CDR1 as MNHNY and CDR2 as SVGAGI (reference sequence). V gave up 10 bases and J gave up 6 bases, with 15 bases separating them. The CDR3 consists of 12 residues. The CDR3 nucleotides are TGTGCCACACAACATTCACTGCCTGAAGCTTTCTTT. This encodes CATQHSLPEAFF.

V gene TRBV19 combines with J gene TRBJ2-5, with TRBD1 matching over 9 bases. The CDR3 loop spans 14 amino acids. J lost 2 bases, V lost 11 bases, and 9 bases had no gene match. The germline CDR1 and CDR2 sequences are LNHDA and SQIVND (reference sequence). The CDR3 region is CAQDRDREQETQYF. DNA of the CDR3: TGTGCCCAAGACCGGGACAGGGAGCAAGAGACCCAGTACTTC. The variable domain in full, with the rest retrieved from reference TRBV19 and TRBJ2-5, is DGGITQSPKYLFRKEGQNVTLSCEQNLNHDAMYWYRQDPGQGLRLIYYSQIVNDFQKGDIAEGYSVSREKKESFPLTVTSAQKNPTAFYLCAQDRDREQETQYFGPGTRLLVL.

Written as DNA, the CDR3 is TGCGCCAGCAGTCAGACACCTCCTAGTGGGGCCAACGTCCTGACTTTC. This encodes CASSQTPPSGANVLTF. V gene TRBV23-1 combines with J gene TRBJ2-6; no clear D. TRBV23-1 is flagged as an ORF with uncertain function. Trimming stripped 3 bases from V and 3 bases from J, with 12 bases between. The CDR3 totals 16 residues.

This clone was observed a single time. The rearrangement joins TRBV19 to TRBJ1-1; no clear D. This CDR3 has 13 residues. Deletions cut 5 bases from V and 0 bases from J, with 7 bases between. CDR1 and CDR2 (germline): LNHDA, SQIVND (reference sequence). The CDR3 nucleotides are TGTGCCAGTAGTCGGAGCCTGAACACTGAAGCTTTCTTT. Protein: CASSRSLNTEAFF.

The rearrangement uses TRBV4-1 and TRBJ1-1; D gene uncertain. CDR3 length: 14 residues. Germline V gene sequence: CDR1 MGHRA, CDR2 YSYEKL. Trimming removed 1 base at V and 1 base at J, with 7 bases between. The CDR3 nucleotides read TGCGCCAGCAGCCAAGCGGTCCCGAACACTGAAGCTTTCTTT. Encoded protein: CASSQAVPNTEAFF.

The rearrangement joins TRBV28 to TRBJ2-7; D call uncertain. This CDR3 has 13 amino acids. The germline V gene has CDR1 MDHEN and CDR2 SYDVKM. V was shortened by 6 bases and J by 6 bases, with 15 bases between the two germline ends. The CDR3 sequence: CASSPAPGLEQYF. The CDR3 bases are TGTGCCAGCAGCCCGGCCCCTGGGCTCGAGCAGTACTTC.

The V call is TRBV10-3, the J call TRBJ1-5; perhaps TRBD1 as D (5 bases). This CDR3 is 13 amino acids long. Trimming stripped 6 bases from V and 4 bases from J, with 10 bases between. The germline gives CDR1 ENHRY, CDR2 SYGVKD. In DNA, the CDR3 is TGTGCCATCAGCGGGACGGAGAATCAGCCCCAGCATTTT. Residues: CAISGTENQPQHF.

As DNA, the CDR3 is TGTGCCAGCAGCTTGTCCTCCGCGACAGGGGAGGAGACCCAGTACTTC. Translation gives CASSLSSATGEETQYF. This rearrangement joins TRBV11-3 to TRBJ2-5, with 8 nucleotides matching TRBD1. Trimming took 3 bases from V and 5 from J; bases not matched to a gene: 11. The CDR3 is 16 residues long. The germline CDR1 and CDR2 sequences are SGHNT and YENEEA.

The CDR3 region has the DNA TGTGCCAGCAGCTACGTCGTTGGACTAGCGGTCTACGAGCAGTACTTC. Protein product: CASSYVVGLAVYEQYF. This chain uses TRBV27 with TRBJ2-7, with TRBD2 matching 10 bases. This CDR3 has 16 residues. The V and J ends lost 6 bases and 3 bases, in that order; junction bases with no gene match: 11. Germline CDR1 reads MNHEY; CDR2 reads SMNVEV (reference sequence).

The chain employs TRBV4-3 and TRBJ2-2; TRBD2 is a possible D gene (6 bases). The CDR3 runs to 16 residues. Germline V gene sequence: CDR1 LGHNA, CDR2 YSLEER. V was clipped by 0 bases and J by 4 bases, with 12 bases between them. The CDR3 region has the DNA TGCGCCAGCAGCCAAGATCGGGGGTTTTCCACCGGGGAGCTGTTTTTT. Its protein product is CASSQDRGFSTGELFF.

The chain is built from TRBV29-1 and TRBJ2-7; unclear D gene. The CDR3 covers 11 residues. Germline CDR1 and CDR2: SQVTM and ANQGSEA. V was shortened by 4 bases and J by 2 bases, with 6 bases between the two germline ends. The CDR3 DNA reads TGCAGCGTTGTTGGGCCCTACGAGCAGTACTTC. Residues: CSVVGPYEQYF.

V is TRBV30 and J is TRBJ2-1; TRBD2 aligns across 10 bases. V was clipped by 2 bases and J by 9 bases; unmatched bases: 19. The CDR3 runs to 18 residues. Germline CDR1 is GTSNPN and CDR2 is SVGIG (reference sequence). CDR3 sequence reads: CAWSPTMGPSGRGGEQFF. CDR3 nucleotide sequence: TGTGCCTGGAGTCCGACCATGGGACCTAGCGGGAGAGGGGGTGAGCAGTTCTTC.

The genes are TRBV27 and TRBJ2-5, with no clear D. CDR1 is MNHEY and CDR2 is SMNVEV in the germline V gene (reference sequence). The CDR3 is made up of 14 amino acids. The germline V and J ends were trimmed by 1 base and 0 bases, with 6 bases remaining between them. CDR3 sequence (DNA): TGTGCCAGCAGTTTATATTCGGACCAAGAGACCCAGTACTTC. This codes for CASSLYSDQETQYF.

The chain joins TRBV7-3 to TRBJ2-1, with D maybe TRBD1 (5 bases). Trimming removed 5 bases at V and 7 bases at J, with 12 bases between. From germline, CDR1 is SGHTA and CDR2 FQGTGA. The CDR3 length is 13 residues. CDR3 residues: CASSQVTENEQFF. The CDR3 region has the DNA TGTGCCAGCAGCCAAGTGACAGAAAATGAGCAGTTCTTC.

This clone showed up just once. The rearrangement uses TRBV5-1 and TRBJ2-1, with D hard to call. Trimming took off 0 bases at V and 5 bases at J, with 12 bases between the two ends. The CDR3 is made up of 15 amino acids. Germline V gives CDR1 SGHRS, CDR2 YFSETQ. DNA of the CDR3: TGCGCCAGCAGCTTGGAGGATAACTTTAACAATGAGCAGTTCTTC. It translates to CASSLEDNFNNEQFF.

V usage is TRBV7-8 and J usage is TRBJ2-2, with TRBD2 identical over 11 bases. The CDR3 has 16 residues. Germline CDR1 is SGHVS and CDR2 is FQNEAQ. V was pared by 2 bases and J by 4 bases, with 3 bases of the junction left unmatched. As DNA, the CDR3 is TGTGCCAGCAGCTTACTAGCGGGAGGAATCACCGGGGAGCTGTTTTTT. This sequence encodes CASSLLAGGITGELFF.

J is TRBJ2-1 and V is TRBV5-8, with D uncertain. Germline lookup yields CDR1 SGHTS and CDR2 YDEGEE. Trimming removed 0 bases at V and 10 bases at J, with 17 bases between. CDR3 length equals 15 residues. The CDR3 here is CASSLGTAFGQEQFF. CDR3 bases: TGTGCCAGCAGCTTGGGGACCGCTTTTGGGCAGGAGCAGTTCTTC.

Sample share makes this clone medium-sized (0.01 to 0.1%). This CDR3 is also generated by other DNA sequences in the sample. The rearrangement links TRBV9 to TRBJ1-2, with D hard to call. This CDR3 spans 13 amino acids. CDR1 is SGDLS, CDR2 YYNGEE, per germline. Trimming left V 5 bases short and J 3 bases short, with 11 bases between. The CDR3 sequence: CASRGFIDYGYTF. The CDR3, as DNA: TGTGCCAGCAGGGGTTTTATAGACTATGGCTACACCTTC.

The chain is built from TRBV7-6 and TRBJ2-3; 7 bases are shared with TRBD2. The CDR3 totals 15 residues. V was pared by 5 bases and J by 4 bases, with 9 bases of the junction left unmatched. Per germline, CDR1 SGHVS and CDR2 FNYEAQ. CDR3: CASSPGEAGSDTQYF. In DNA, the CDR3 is TGTGCCAGCAGCCCAGGCGAAGCGGGATCAGATACGCAGTATTTT.

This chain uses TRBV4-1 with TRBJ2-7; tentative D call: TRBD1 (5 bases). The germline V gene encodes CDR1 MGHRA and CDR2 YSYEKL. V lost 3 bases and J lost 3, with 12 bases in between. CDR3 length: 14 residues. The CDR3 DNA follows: TGCGCCAGCAGCCAGGGTCAGGGTAACTACGAGCAGTACTTC. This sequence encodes CASSQGQGNYEQYF.

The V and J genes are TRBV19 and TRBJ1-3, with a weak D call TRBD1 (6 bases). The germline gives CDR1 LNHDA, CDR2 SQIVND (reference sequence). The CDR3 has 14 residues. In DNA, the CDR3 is TGTGCGAGCAGGGACACCCACTCTGGAAACACCATATATTTT. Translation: CASRDTHSGNTIYF.

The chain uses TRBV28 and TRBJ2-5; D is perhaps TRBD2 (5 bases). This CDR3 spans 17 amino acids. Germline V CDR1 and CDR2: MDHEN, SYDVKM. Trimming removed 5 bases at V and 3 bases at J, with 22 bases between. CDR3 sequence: CASSTDIGGLGEETQYF. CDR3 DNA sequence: TGTGCCAGCAGTACAGACATTGGCGGGCTCGGGGAAGAGACCCAGTACTTC.

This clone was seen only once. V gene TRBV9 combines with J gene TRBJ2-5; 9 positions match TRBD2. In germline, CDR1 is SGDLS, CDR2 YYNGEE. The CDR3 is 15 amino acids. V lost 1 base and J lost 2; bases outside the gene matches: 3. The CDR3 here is CASSVRLAGQETQYF. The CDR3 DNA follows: TGTGCCAGCAGCGTACGGCTAGCGGGACAAGAGACCCAGTACTTC.

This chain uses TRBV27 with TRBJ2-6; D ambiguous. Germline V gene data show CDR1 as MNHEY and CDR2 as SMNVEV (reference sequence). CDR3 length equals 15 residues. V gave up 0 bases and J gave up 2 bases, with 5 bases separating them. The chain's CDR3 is CASSLSGPGANVLTF. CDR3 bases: TGTGCCAGCAGTTTATCGGGCCCTGGGGCCAACGTCCTGACTTTC.

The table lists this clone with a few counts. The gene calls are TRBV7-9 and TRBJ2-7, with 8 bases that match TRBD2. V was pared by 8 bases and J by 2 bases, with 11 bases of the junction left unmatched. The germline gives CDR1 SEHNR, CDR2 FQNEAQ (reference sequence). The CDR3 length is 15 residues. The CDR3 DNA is TGTGCCAGCTCACCGGGACTAGTGAGCGCCTACGAGCAGTACTTC. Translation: CASSPGLVSAYEQYF. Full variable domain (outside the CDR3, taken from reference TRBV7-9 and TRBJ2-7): DTGVSQNPRHKITKRGQNVTFRCDPISEHNRLYWYRQTLGQGPEFLTYFQNEAQLEKSRLLSDRFSAERPKGSFSTLEIQRTEQGDSAMYLCASSPGLVSAYEQYFGPGTRLTVT.

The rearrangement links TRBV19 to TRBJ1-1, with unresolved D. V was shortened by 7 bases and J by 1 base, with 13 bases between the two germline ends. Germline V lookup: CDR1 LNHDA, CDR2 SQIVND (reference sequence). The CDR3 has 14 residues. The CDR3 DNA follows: TGTGCCAGTATGCCCCCCACTCGGAACACTGAAGCTTTCTTT. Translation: CASMPPTRNTEAFF.

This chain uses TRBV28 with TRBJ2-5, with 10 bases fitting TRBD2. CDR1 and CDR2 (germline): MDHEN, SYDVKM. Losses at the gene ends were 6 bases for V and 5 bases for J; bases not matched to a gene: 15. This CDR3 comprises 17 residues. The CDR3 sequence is CASRPLVPSGSLETQYF. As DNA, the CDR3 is TGTGCCAGCAGACCACTTGTTCCTAGCGGGAGTTTGGAGACCCAGTACTTC.

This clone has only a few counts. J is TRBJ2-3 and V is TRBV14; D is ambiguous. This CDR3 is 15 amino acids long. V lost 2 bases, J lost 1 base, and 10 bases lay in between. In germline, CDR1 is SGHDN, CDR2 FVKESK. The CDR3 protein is CASSQRVTRTDTQYF. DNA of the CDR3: TGTGCCAGCAGCCAAAGAGTAACACGCACAGATACGCAGTATTTT.

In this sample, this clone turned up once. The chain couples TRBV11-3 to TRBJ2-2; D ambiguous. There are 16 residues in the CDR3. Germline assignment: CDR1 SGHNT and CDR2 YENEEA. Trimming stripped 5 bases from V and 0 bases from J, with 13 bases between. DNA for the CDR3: TGTGCCAGCAGCCCGAGGTCAGGCGCGAACACCGGGGAGCTGTTTTTT. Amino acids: CASSPRSGANTGELFF.

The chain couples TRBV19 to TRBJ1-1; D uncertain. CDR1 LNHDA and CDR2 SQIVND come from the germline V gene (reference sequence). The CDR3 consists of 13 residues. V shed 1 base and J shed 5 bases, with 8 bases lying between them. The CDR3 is CASSIGVRTEAFF. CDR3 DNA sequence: TGTGCCAGTAGTATAGGGGTTCGGACTGAAGCTTTCTTT.